The 17 T cell receptor beta chains listed next were all sequenced from one sample in a study of T cell responses to AZD1222 COVID-19 vaccine. Some clones are missing from TCRdb's copy, which holds only in-frame ones; the method was immunoSEQ multiplex PCR. Here the sample spans approximately 99,000 clones, just over 90% being singletons. The sequencing used peripheral blood, collected 28 days after the second AZD1222 dose. These receptors came from an adult who received the AZD1222 COVID-19 vaccine.

The chain couples TRBV19 to TRBJ1-5, with D perhaps TRBD1 (5 bases). Germline V gene lookup returns CDR1 LNHDA and CDR2 SQIVND (reference sequence). V was trimmed by 7 bases and J by 5 bases, leaving 9 bases between them. The CDR3 is made up of 12 amino acids. The CDR3 DNA sequence: TGTGCCAGTAAGACAGAGTATCAGCCCCAGCATTTT. Amino acid sequence: CASKTEYQPQHF.

This CDR3 reads CASSASGTAPLEQYF. For the CDR3, the DNA is TGCGCCAGCAGCGCCTCCGGGACAGCCCCCCTGGAGCAGTACTTC. The chain uses TRBV5-1 and TRBJ2-7; 7 bases map to TRBD1. The CDR3 totals 15 residues. Germline-derived CDR1 and CDR2 are SGHRS and YFSETQ. V lost 4 bases and J lost 7; bases outside the gene matches: 14.

The chain is built from TRBV29-1 and TRBJ1-1; 11 bases are a match to TRBD1. V was clipped by 6 bases and J by 0 bases; unmatched bases: 9. The length of the CDR3 is 16 residues. The germline CDR1 and CDR2 sequences are SQVTM and ANQGSEA. The CDR3 sequence: CSVRTGGKVMNTEAFF. The CDR3 DNA sequence: TGCAGCGTCCGGACAGGGGGCAAGGTGATGAACACTGAAGCTTTCTTT.

This clone has more than one count but fewer than ten. The chain links TRBV5-1 to TRBJ1-4; a weak D match, TRBD1 (5 bases). V lost 0 bases and J 7 bases, leaving 13 bases between the germline ends. This CDR3 region has 15 residues. Germline V gives CDR1 SGHRS, CDR2 YFSETQ. The CDR3 DNA reads as TGCGCCAGCAGCTTGGAGGGGAGATACGCTGAAAAACTGTTTTTT. As protein: CASSLEGRYAEKLFF.

The chain links TRBV9 to TRBJ2-5; 11 bases match TRBD1. Losses at the gene ends were 2 bases for V and 5 bases for J; bases not matched to a gene: 5. This CDR3 spans 15 amino acids. Germline CDR1 reads SGDLS; CDR2 reads YYNGEE. In DNA form, the CDR3 reads TGTGCCAGCAGCGTTGGACAGGGGGCCAGGGAGACCCAGTACTTC. Translated, it gives CASSVGQGARETQYF.

The chain links TRBV28 to TRBJ2-7; 8 positions agree with TRBD2. V dropped 8 bases and J dropped 3; count of bases not matched to a gene: 6. The CDR3 length is 13 residues. Germline V gene data show CDR1 as MDHEN and CDR2 as SYDVKM. CDR3 region: CASWGLGRYEQYF. The CDR3, as DNA: TGTGCCAGCTGGGGACTAGGGCGCTACGAGCAGTACTTC.

The rearrangement uses TRBV5-4 and TRBJ2-1; D may correspond to TRBD1 or TRBD2 (5 bases each). The CDR3 loop spans 13 amino acids. V lost 4 bases, J lost 7 bases, and 12 bases lay in between. Germline CDR1 and CDR2: SGHNT and YYREEE (reference sequence). The CDR3 sequence: CASSRDERNEQFF. In nucleotides, the CDR3 is TGTGCCAGCAGCAGGGACGAGCGGAATGAGCAGTTCTTC. The full variable domain, its missing parts supplied by reference TRBV5-4 and TRBJ2-1, is ETGVTQSPTHLIKTRGQQVTLRCSSQSGHNTVSWYQQALGQGPQFIFQYYREEENGRGNFPPRFSGLQFPNYSSELNVNALELDDSALYLCASSRDERNEQFFGPGTRLTVL.

The CDR3 region is CASSLMWRGDTGELFF. In DNA form, the CDR3 reads TGCGCCAGCAGCTTGATGTGGAGGGGTGACACCGGGGAGCTGTTTTTT. The chain carries TRBV5-1 and TRBJ2-2, with D perhaps TRBD2 (6 bases). V gave up 1 base and J gave up 3 bases, with 13 bases separating them. This CDR3 is 16 amino acids long. Germline CDR1 and CDR2: SGHRS and YFSETQ.

The chain joins TRBV28 to TRBJ2-7, with 9 bases identical to TRBD1. CDR3 length equals 17 residues. V shed 4 bases and J 0 bases; nucleotides not matched to a gene: 10. The germline V gene encodes CDR1 MDHEN and CDR2 SYDVKM. CDR3 amino acids: CASSSTSGQGSSYEQYF. The CDR3 DNA sequence: TGTGCCAGCAGTTCCACCTCGGGACAGGGATCCTCCTACGAGCAGTACTTC. Drawing the rest from reference TRBV28 and TRBJ2-7, the complete variable domain is DVKVTQSSRYLVKRTGEKVFLECVQDMDHENMFWYRQDPGLGLRLIYFSYDVKMKEKGDIPEGYSVSREKKERFSLILESASTNQTSMYLCASSSTSGQGSSYEQYFGPGTRLTVT.

The J gene is TRBJ2-7, the V gene TRBV27; the D is unclear. In germline, CDR1 is MNHEY, CDR2 SMNVEV (reference sequence). This CDR3 region has 10 residues. V dropped 2 bases and J dropped 5 bases, with 1 base sitting between them. CDR3 amino acids: CASSLDEQYF. The CDR3 DNA is TGTGCCAGCAGTTTAGACGAGCAGTACTTC.

This chain connects TRBV9 to TRBJ1-1; possible D gene TRBD1, 6 bases. V was shortened by 0 bases and J by 1 base, with 10 bases between the two germline ends. The germline gives CDR1 SGDLS, CDR2 YYNGEE. CDR3 length: 15 amino acids. The CDR3 sequence is CASSVGHRANTEAFF. For the CDR3, the DNA is TGTGCCAGCAGCGTAGGTCACAGGGCGAACACTGAAGCTTTCTTT.

V gene TRBV9 combines with J gene TRBJ2-7; D is perhaps TRBD2 (6 bases). This CDR3 is 23 amino acids long. V gave up 6 bases and J gave up 2 bases, with 42 bases separating them. Germline CDR1 and CDR2: SGDLS and YYNGEE. CDR3 residues: CASTLRRGQFISGAGTFPYEQYF. DNA of the CDR3: TGTGCCAGCACCTTAAGAAGGGGCCAGTTCATCTCAGGAGCCGGGACTTTCCCCTACGAGCAGTACTTC.

The chain recombines TRBV7-9 with TRBJ1-1, with D possibly matching TRBD1 (5 bases). Trimming took 5 bases from V and 5 from J, leaving 15 bases between them. CDR3 length: 14 residues. The germline V gene has CDR1 SEHNR and CDR2 FQNEAQ (reference sequence). CDR3 loop: CASSVQRGETEAFF. In DNA form, the CDR3 reads TGTGCCAGCAGCGTACAGAGAGGGGAAACTGAAGCTTTCTTT.

The rearrangement joins TRBV11-2 to TRBJ2-7; D is unclear. The germline V gene has CDR1 SGHAT and CDR2 FQNNGV. Trimming left V 0 bases short and J 5 bases short, with 11 bases between. The CDR3 is 14 amino acids. CDR3 sequence: CASSLDIRVHEQYF. CDR3 in DNA: TGTGCCAGCAGCTTAGATATAAGGGTCCACGAGCAGTACTTC. The full variable domain, rest sourced from reference TRBV11-2 and TRBJ2-7, is EAGVAQSPRYKIIEKRQSVAFWCNPISGHATLYWYQQILGQGPKLLIQFQNNGVVDDSQLPKDRFSAERLKGVDSTLKIQPAKLEDSAVYLCASSLDIRVHEQYFGPGTRLTVT.

The rearrangement links TRBV7-3 to TRBJ2-7; tentatively, D is TRBD1 or TRBD2 (5 bases each). The germline CDR1 and CDR2 sequences are SGHTA and FQGTGA. The CDR3 length is 13 residues. The germline V and J ends were trimmed by 5 bases and 6 bases, with 14 bases remaining between them. DNA of the CDR3: TGTGCCAGCAGCGCCCGGGACCAAGGCGAGCAGTACTTC. Protein: CASSARDQGEQYF.

The CDR3 reads CASSSGTSLTYEQYF. CDR3 DNA sequence: TGCGCCAGCAGCTCGGGCACGAGTCTGACCTACGAGCAGTACTTC. V gene TRBV5-1 combines with J gene TRBJ2-7; unclear D gene. This CDR3 region has 15 residues. The V end lost 3 bases, the J end lost 2 bases, and 15 bases lay between the germline ends. CDR1 and CDR2 (germline): SGHRS, YFSETQ.

The chain links TRBV7-9 to TRBJ2-3; D gene unclear. The CDR3 spans 15 residues. The V gene lost 6 bases and the J gene lost 2 bases, with 15 bases spanning the gap. CDR1 is SEHNR and CDR2 is FQNEAQ in the germline V gene (reference sequence). The CDR3 reads CASRSIVGNTDTQYF. As DNA, the CDR3 is TGTGCCAGCAGGTCCATAGTGGGAAACACAGATACGCAGTATTTT.